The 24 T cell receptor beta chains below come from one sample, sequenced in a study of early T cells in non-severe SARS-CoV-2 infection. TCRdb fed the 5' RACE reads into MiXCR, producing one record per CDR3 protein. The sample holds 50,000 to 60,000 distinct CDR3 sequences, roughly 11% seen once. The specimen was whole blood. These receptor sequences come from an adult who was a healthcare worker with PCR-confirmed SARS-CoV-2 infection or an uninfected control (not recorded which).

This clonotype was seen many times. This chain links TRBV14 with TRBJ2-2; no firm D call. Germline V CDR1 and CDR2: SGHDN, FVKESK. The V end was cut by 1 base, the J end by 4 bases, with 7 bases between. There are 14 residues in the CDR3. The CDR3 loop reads CASSQGFSTGELFF. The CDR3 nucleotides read TGTGCCAGCAGCCAAGGGTTCTCCACCGGGGAGCTGTTTTTT. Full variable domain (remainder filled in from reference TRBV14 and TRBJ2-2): EAGVTQFPSHSVIEKGQTVTLRCDPISGHDNLYWYRRVMGKEIKFLLHFVKESKQDESGMPNNRFLAERTGGTYSTLKVQPAELEDSGVYFCASSQGFSTGELFFGEGSRLTVL.

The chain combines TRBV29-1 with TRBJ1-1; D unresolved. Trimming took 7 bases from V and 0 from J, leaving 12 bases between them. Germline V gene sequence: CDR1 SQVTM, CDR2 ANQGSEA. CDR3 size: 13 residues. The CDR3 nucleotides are TGCAGCGCTGTGGCGGATATGAACACTGAAGCTTTCTTT. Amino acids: CSAVADMNTEAFF. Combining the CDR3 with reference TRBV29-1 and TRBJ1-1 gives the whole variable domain SAVISQKPSRDICQRGTSLTIQCQVDSQVTMMFWYRQQPGQSLTLIATANQGSEATYESGFVIDKFPISRPNLTFSTLTVSNMSPEDSSIYLCSAVADMNTEAFFGQGTRLTVV.

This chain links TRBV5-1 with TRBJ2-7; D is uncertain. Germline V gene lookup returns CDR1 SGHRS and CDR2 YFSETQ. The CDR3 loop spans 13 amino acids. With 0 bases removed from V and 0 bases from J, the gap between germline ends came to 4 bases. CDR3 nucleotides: TGCGCCAGCAGCTTGGACTTCTCCTACGAGCAGTACTTC. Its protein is CASSLDFSYEQYF.

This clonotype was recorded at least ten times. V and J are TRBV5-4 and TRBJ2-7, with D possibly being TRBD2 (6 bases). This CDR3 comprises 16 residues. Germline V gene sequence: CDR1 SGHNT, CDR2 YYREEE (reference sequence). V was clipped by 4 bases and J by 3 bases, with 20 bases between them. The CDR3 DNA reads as TGTGCCAGCAGCCCCGGACCGCCGGGACTGCTCTACGAGCAGTACTTC. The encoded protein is CASSPGPPGLLYEQYF. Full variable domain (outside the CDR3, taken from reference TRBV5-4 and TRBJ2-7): ETGVTQSPTHLIKTRGQQVTLRCSSQSGHNTVSWYQQALGQGPQFIFQYYREEENGRGNFPPRFSGLQFPNYSSELNVNALELDDSALYLCASSPGPPGLLYEQYFGPGTRLTVT.

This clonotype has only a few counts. Here the CDR3 DNA reads TGCAGCGCTACGGGACTAGCGGGGGGGCAAAACTACAATGAGCAGTTCTTC. Its translation is CSATGLAGGQNYNEQFF. The gene calls are TRBV29-1 and TRBJ2-1; 16 bases match TRBD2. V gave up 7 bases and J gave up 3 bases; unmatched junction bases: 9. This CDR3 has 17 residues. Germline V CDR1 and CDR2: SQVTM, ANQGSEA.

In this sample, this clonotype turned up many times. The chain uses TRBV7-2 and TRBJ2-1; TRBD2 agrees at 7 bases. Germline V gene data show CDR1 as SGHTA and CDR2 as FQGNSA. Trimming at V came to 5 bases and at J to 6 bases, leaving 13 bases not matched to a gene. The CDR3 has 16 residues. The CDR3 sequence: CASSQRSGLSTNEQFF. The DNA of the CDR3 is TGTGCCAGCAGCCAGAGGTCGGGACTATCAACCAATGAGCAGTTCTTC.

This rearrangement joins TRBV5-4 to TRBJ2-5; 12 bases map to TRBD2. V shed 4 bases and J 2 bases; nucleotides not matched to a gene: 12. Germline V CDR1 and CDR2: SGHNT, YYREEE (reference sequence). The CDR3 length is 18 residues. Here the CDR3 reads CASSPGKLAGGQQETQYF. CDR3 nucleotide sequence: TGTGCCAGCAGCCCGGGCAAACTAGCGGGAGGCCAGCAAGAGACCCAGTACTTC.

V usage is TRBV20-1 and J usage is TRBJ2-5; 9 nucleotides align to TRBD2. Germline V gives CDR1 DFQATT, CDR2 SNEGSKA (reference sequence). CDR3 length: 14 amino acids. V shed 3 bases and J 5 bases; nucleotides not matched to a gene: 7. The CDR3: CSARGSGSLETQYF. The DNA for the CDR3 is TGCAGTGCTAGGGGTAGCGGGAGTTTGGAGACCCAGTACTTC.

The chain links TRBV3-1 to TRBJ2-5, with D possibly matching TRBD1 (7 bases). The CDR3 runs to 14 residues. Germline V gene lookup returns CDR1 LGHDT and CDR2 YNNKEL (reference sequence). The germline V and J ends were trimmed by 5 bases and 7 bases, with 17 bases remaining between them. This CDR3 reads CASSSTTGRGTQYF. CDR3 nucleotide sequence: TGTGCCAGCAGCTCCACGACAGGGCGGGGGACCCAGTACTTC.

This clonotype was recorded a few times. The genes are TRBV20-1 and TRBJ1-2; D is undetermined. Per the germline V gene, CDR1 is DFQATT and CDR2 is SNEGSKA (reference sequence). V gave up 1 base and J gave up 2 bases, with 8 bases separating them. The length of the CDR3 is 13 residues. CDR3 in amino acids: CSARGLRNYGYTF. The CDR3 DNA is TGCAGTGCTAGAGGGCTGAGGAACTATGGCTACACCTTC.

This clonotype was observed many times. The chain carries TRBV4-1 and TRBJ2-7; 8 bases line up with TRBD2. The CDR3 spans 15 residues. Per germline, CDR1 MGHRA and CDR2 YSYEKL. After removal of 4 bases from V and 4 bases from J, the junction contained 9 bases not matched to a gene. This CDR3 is CASSLGLALKYEQYF. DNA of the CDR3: TGCGCCAGCAGCCTTGGACTAGCCTTAAAATACGAGCAGTACTTC.

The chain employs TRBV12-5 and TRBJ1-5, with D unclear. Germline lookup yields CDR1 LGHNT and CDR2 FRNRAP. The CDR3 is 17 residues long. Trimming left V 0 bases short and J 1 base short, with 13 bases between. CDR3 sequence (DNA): TGTGCTAGTGGTTTGGTAAAGGCAGCCAGGAGCAATCAGCCCCAGCATTTT. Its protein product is CASGLVKAARSNQPQHF.

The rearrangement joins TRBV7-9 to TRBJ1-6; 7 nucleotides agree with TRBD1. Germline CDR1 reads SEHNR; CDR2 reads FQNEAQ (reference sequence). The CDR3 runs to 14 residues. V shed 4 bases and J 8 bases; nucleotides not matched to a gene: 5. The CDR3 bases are TGTGCCAGCAGCTCCGGGACAGCCCATTCACCCCTCCACTTT. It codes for CASSSGTAHSPLHF.

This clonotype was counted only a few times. The DNA of the CDR3 is TGTGCCAGTGGGGTGGGTACGCAGTATTTT. Its translation is CASGVGTQYF. The chain carries TRBV7-9 and TRBJ2-3, with unresolved D. V was trimmed by 9 bases and J by 8 bases, leaving 9 bases between them. CDR3 size: 10 residues. Germline V gene data show CDR1 as SEHNR and CDR2 as FQNEAQ (reference sequence).

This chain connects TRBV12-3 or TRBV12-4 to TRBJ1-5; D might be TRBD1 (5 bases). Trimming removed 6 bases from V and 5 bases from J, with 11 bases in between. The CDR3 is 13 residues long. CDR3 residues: CASSQVGDQPQHF. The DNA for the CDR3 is TGTGCCAGCAGCCAGGTAGGGGATCAGCCCCAGCATTTT.

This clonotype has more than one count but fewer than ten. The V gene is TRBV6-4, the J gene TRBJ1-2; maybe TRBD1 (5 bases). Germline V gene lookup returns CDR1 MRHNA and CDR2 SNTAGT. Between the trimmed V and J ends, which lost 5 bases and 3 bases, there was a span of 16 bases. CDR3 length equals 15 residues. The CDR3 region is CASSQFQGGDYGYTF. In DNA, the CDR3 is TGTGCCAGCAGTCAATTCCAGGGTGGGGACTATGGCTACACCTTC.

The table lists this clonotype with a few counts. The CDR3 here is CASRDPNEKLFF. The CDR3 DNA sequence: TGTGCCAGTCGGGACCCCAATGAAAAACTGTTTTTT. The V gene is TRBV2, the J gene TRBJ1-4, with D perhaps matching TRBD1 (5 bases). V lost 9 bases, J lost 5 bases, and 10 bases lay in between. CDR3 size: 12 residues. Germline CDR1 and CDR2: SNHLY and FYNNEI.

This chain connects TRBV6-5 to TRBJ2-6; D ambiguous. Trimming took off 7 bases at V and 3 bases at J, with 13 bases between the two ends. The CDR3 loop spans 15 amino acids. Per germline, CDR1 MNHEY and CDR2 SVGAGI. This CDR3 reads CASTIGIGGANVLTF. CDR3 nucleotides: TGTGCCAGCACCATAGGGATTGGTGGGGCCAACGTCCTGACTTTC.

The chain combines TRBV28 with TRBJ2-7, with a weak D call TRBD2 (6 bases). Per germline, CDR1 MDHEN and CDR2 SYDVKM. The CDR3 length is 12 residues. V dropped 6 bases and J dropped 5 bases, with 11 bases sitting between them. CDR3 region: CASREGHDEQYF. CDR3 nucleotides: TGTGCCAGCAGGGAGGGCCATGACGAGCAGTACTTC.

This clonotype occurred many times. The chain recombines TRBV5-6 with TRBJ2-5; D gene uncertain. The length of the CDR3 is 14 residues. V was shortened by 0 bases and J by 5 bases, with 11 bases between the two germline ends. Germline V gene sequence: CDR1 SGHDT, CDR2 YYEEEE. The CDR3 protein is CASSLDSWQETQYF. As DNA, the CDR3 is TGTGCCAGCAGCTTGGACAGCTGGCAGGAGACCCAGTACTTC.

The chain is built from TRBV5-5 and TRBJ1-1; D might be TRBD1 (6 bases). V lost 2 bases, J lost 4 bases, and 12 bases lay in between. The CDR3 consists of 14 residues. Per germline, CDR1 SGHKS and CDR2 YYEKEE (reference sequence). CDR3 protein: CASSFWGLGTEAFF. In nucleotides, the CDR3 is TGTGCCAGCAGCTTCTGGGGGCTCGGCACTGAAGCTTTCTTT.

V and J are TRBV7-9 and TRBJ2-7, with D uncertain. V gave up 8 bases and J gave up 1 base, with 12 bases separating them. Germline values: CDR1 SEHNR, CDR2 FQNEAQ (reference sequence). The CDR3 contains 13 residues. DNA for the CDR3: TGTGCCAGCCCACGCTCGGCGTCCTACGAGCAGTACTTC. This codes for CASPRSASYEQYF.

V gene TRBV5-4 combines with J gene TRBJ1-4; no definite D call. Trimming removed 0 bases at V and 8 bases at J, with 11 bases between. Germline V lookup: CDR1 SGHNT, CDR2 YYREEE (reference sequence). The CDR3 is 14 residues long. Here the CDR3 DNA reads TGTGCCAGCAGCTTGGGGGCCGGAGCGGAAAAACTGTTTTTT. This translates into CASSLGAGAEKLFF.

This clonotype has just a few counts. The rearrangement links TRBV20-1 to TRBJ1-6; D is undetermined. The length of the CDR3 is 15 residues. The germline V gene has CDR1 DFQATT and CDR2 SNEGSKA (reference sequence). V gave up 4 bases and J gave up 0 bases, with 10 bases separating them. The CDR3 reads CSANSVSSYNSPLHF. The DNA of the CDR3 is TGCAGTGCTAATTCAGTGAGCTCCTATAATTCACCCCTCCACTTT.